This TCR beta chain stems from a study of T cell repertoires in cytomegalovirus infection. Overall study: Carrying CMV and the relevant HLA type showed in public TCR beta signatures.

With respect to this clonotype: Its antigen remains unknown.

MiXCR, applied by TCRdb to the reads, yields one record per CDR3 protein. The top ten clones hold more than 10% of a sample with around 330,000 distinct CDR3 sequences, about 17% of them seen once. Overall study findings and caveats: Carriage of CMV together with the relevant HLA was identifiable through cumulative public TCR beta family frequency. Predominance within the ex vivo response was attributable to HLA-C-restricted CMV-specific TCR beta clonotypes.

Sequencing was done on a sample of PBMCs. This receptor was identified in a human donor in good health (CMV status not recorded). Some clones in this sample may be carry-over from other donors' samples.

CDR3 loop: CASSIQGDGNQPQHF. The CDR3 nucleotides are TGTGCCAGCAGTATACAGGGGGATGGCAATCAGCCCCAGCATTTT. The chain recombines TRBV2 with TRBJ1-5; 8 nucleotides match TRBD1. There are 15 residues in the CDR3. V lost 5 bases to trimming and J lost 2 bases; unmatched junction nucleotides: 5. Germline loops: CDR1 SNHLY, CDR2 FYNNEI.